This T cell receptor (beta chain) was documented in a study of long-term antiretroviral therapy in people with HIV. Study outcomes and limitations: ART-treated samples gained diversity yet remained below transplant donor controls.

Trimming pared 3 bases from V and 0 bases from J, leaving 9 bases between. CDR1 is SEHNR, CDR2 FQNEAQ, per germline (reference sequence). The CDR3 consists of 14 residues. This was the immunoSEQ v3.0 assay at survey level. Measured with immunoSEQ multiplex PCR; TCRdb has only the in-frame clones, and not every one. The sample contains about 25,000 clones, 70% to 90% of which appear only once. About this clone: As yet, its antigen is unknown.

The TCR comes from a man aged 45-60 years with HIV. The input for sequencing was unsorted PBMCs, taken 1.2 years after starting antiretroviral therapy. The genes are TRBV7-9 and TRBJ2-7; possible D gene TRBD1, 6 bases. DNA for the CDR3: TGTGCCAGCAGCTTCGAAGGGGGCTCCTACGAGCAGTACTTC. It yields the protein CASSFEGGSYEQYF.